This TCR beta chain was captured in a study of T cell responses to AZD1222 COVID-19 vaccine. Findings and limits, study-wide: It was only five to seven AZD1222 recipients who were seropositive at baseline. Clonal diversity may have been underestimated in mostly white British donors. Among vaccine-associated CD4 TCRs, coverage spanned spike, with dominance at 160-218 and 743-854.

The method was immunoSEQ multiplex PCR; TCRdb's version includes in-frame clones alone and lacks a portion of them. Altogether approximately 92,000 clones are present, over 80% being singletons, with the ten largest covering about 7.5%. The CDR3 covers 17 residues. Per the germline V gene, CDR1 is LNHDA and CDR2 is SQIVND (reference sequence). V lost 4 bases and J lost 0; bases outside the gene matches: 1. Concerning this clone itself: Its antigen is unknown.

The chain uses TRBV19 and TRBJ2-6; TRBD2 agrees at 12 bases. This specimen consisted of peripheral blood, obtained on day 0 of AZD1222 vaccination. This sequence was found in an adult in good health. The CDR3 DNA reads TGTGCCAGTAGTAGACTAGCGGGGGTCTCTGGGGCCAACGTCCTGACTTTC. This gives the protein CASSRLAGVSGANVLTF.